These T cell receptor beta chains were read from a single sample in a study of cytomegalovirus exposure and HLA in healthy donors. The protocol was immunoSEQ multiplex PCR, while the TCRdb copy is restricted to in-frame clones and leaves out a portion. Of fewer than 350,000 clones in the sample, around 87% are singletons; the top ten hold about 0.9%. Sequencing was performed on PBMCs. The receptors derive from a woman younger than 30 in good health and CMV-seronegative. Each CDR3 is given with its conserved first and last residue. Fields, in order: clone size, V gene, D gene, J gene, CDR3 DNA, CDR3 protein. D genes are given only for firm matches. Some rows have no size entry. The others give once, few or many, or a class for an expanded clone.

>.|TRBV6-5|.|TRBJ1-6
TGTGCCAGCAGTTACGGAGACTCCTATAATTCACCCCTCCACTTT
CASSYGDSYNSPLHF
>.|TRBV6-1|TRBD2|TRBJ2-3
TGTGCCAGCAGTGACCCTCTTATACCGGGACTAGCGCGCACAGATACGCAGTATTTT
CASSDPLIPGLARTDTQYF
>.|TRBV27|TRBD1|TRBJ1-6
TGTGCCAGCAGTTCCGACAGGGACCCTGAATTATCACCCCTCCACTTT
CASSSDRDPELSPLHF
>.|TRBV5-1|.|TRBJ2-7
TGCGCCAGCAGCTTCTCCAGCGTCGGCTACGAGCAGTACTTC
CASSFSSVGYEQYF
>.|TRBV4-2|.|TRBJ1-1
TGTGCCAGCAGCCAAGAAACAAGGAACACTGAAGCTTTCTTT
CASSQETRNTEAFF
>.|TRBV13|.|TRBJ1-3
TGTGCCAGCAGCTCCCCGCACCGAGCCTCTGGAAACACCATATATTTT
CASSSPHRASGNTIYF
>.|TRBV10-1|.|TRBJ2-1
TGCGCCAGCAGTGAGTCTACAGGGATGAGCTCCTACAATGAGCAGTTCTTC
CASSESTGMSSYNEQFF
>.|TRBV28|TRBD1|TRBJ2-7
TGTGCCAGCAGACCCGGGACAGGGCTCTCCTACGAGCAGTACTTC
CASRPGTGLSYEQYF
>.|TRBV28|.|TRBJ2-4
TGTGCCAGCAGTTTAATTCCGGGATACGACATTCAGTACTTC
CASSLIPGYDIQYF
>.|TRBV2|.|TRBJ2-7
TGTGCCAGCAGTGAAGCGCTTAGGATGCGGCAGGGGCCGGGCTACGAGCAGTACTTC
CASSEALRMRQGPGYEQYF
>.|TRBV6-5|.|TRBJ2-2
TGTGCCAGCAGGTACCGGACAGCGAACACCGGGGAGCTGTTTTTT
CASRYRTANTGELFF
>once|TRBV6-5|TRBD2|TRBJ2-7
TGTGCCAGCAAACTAGCGGACTCCTACGAGCAGTACTTC
CASKLADSYEQYF
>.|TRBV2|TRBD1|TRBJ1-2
TGTGCCAGCAGTGGAGACCGGGACAGGGGTTTGATTGGCGGCTACACCTTC
CASSGDRDRGLIGGYTF
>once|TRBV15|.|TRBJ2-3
TGTGCCACCTTGACGGGTGATGGTACAGATACGCAGTATTTT
CATLTGDGTDTQYF
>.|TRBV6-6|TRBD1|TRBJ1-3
TGTGCCAGCAGCCTCGACAGGGAGAGGGGAAACACCATATATTTT
CASSLDRERGNTIYF
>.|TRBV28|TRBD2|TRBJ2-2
TGTGCCAGCAGTTTAGGGACAGCTAGCGGGAGTGTAGCCGGGGAGCTGTTTTTT
CASSLGTASGSVAGELFF
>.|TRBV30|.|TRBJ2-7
TGTGCCTGGGAGAGCGGGGACACGCTTTACGAGCAGTACTTC
CAWESGDTLYEQYF